The rows below give T cell receptor beta chains drawn from one sample of a study of beta chain features in type 1 diabetes. The method was immunoSEQ multiplex PCR; TCRdb's version includes in-frame clones alone and lacks a portion of them. The sample lists hundreds of thousands of clones, about an eighth occurring once. The specimen sequenced was naive CD4+ T cells from blood. The origin of the receptors is a young man with type 1 diabetes. Both conserved end residues are trimmed from each CDR3.

v_gene	j_gene	CDR3aa
TRBV6-5	TRBJ2-7	ASSSSSVEQY
TRBV7-9	TRBJ2-7	ASSLASGTGDSYEQY
TRBV6-5	TRBJ2-7	ASSPGQGAYEQY
TRBV5-6	TRBJ1-5	ASSLGTVNQPQH
TRBV9	TRBJ2-5	ASSRQFQETQY
TRBV9	TRBJ2-7	ASSSGRGQGFYEQY
TRBV5-1	TRBJ2-3	ASSSASTGNSDTQY
TRBV11-2	TRBJ2-5	ASSSSSAPYQETQY
TRBV29-1	TRBJ1-4	SVGGFNEKLF
TRBV10-2	TRBJ2-3	ASRDTDTQY
TRBV15	TRBJ1-6	ATSRNRGIGSPLH
TRBV6-5	TRBJ1-2	ASSRTGDGYT
TRBV29-1	TRBJ2-1	SVGAVGAYNEQF
TRBV6-4	TRBJ1-1	ASSVRGESTEAF
TRBV5-1	TRBJ1-1	ASSWGTGKRDTEAF
TRBV29-1	TRBJ1-2	SALDDNYGYT
TRBV28	TRBJ2-1	ARWAALYNEQF
TRBV6-5	TRBJ2-1	ASSYSGTASYNEQF
TRBV7-9	TRBJ1-2	ASSLDETYGYT
TRBV28	TRBJ1-5	ASTPPQGHQPQH
TRBV7-9	TRBJ1-2	ASSLWDNLPPSNYGYT
TRBV4-1	TRBJ1-4	ASSQGTATNEKLF
TRBV25-1	TRBJ2-7	ASCCQSYEQY
TRBV20-1	TRBJ2-1	SAPSNNEQF
TRBV6-5	TRBJ2-3	ASSPTRTDTQY
TRBV6-1	TRBJ2-5	ASSWDRSQETQY
TRBV7-7	TRBJ2-1	ASSLYGNNEQF
TRBV2	TRBJ2-3	ASRYSSTDTQY
TRBV13	TRBJ2-2	ASSLQVFASSGELF
TRBV4-1	TRBJ2-7	ASSQGSISYEQY
TRBV2	TRBJ2-3	ASGQGYSTDTQY
TRBV19	TRBJ2-3	ASTLAGVRVADTQY
TRBV18	TRBJ2-5	ASSPPGSETQY
TRBV2	TRBJ2-7	ASRSGTGAYEQY